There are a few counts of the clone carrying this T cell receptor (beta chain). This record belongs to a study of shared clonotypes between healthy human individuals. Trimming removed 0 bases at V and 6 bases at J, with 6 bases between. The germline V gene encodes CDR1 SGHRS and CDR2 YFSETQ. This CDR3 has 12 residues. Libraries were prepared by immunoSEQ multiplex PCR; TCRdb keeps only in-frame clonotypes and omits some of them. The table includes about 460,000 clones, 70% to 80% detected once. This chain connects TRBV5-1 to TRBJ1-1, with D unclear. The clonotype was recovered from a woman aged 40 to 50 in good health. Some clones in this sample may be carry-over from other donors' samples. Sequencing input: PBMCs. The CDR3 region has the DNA TGCGCCAGCAGCTTGGACGGGGCTGAAGCTTTCTTT. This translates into CASSLDGAEAFF. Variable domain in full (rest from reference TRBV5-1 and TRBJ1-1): KAGVTQTPRYLIKTRGQQVTLSCSPISGHRSVSWYQQTPGQGLQFLFEYFSETQRNKGNFPGRFSGRQFSNSRSEMNVSTLELGDSALYLCASSLDGAEAFFGQGTRLTVV.